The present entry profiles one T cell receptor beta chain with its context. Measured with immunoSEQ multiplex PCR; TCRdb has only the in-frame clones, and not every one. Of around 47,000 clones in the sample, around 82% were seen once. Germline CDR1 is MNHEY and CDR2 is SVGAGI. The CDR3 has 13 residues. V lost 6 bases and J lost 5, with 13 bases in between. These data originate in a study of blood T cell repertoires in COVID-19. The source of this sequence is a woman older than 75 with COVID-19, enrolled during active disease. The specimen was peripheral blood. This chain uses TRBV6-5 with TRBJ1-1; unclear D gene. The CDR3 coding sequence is TGTGCCAGCAGACCAACGTTGAGTACTGAAGCTTTCTTT. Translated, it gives CASRPTLSTEAFF.